This T cell receptor (beta chain) was observed in a study of T cells after yellow fever vaccination. General study results and limits: Although most clonotypes did not, a small share appeared in both CD4 and CD8 compartments. Researchers report a weaker secondary response that nonetheless peaked faster, day 5 versus 15.

Between the trimmed V and J ends, which lost 4 bases and 4 bases, there was a span of 15 bases. Germline V gene lookup returns CDR1 ENHRY and CDR2 SYGVKD. The CDR3 sequence is 15 residues long. Using its own MiXCR run on the 5' RACE reads, TCRdb lists one record per CDR3 protein. Here the sample spans about 320,000 distinct CDR3 sequences, around 6.8% being singletons. In the case of this clonotype: Its antigen is unknown.

This receptor was obtained from a man younger than 30 who received the YFV17D yellow fever vaccine. The sequences come from PBMCs, collected roughly 46 days after the first yellow fever vaccination. The V and J genes are TRBV10-3 and TRBJ2-3, with D perhaps TRBD1 or TRBD2 (5 bases each). The DNA of the CDR3 is TGTGCCATCAGTGGTGGGGGACGAGGGGCAGATACGCAGTATTTT. Protein: CAISGGGRGADTQYF.